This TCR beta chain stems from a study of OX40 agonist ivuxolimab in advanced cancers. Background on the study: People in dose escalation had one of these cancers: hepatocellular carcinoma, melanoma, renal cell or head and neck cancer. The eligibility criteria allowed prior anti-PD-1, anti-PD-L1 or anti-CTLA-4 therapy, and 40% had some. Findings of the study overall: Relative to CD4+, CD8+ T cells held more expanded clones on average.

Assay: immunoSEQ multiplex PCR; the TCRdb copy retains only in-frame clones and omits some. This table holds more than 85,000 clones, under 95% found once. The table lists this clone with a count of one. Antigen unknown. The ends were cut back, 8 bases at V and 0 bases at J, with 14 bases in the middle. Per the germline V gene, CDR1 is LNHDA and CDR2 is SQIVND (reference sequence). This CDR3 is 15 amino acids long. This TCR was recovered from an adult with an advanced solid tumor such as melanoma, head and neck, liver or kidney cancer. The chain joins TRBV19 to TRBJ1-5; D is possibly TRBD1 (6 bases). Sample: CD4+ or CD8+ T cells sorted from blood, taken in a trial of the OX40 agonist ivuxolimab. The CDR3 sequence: CASGPGTYSNQPQHF. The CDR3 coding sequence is TGTGCCAGTGGTCCCGGGACATATAGCAATCAGCCCCAGCATTTT.